Shown below are 9 T cell receptor beta chains from a single sample sequenced in a study of OX40 agonist ivuxolimab in advanced cancers. Profiled with immunoSEQ multiplex PCR; TCRdb holds only in-frame clones, not every one. Seen here are about 20,000 clones, nearly 85% observed once, and the top ten hold about 33%. Source: CD4+ or CD8+ T cells sorted from blood, taken in a trial of the OX40 agonist ivuxolimab. The receptors here all came from an adult with an advanced solid tumor such as melanoma, head and neck, liver or kidney cancer.

The rearrangement uses TRBV28 and TRBJ1-1; D ambiguous. This CDR3 contains 15 residues. V was pared by 5 bases and J by 6 bases, with 19 bases between. Germline V lookup: CDR1 MDHEN, CDR2 SYDVKM. The DNA of the CDR3 is TGTGCCAGCAGTCCCCCGGGGTCCTTAGCGGCTGAAGCTTTCTTT. Translating it yields CASSPPGSLAAEAFF.

The chain joins TRBV19 to TRBJ1-1; D unclear. CDR3 size: 14 residues. The germline V and J ends were trimmed by 3 bases and 7 bases, with 15 bases remaining between them. The germline CDR1 and CDR2 sequences are LNHDA and SQIVND (reference sequence). CDR3 DNA: TGTGCCAGTAGTATGATTTTGGAGGTGGGTGAAGCTTTCTTT. This sequence encodes CASSMILEVGEAFF.

V and J are TRBV11-3 and TRBJ1-1; D is unclear. V was shortened by 5 bases and J by 1 base, with 8 bases between the two germline ends. Germline lookup yields CDR1 SGHNT and CDR2 YENEEA. CDR3 size: 13 residues. The CDR3 is CASSLGRNTEAFF. The CDR3, as DNA: TGTGCCAGCAGCCTAGGTAGGAACACTGAAGCTTTCTTT.

The chain combines TRBV4-1 with TRBJ1-4; maybe TRBD1 (6 bases). This CDR3 region has 14 residues. The germline V gene encodes CDR1 MGHRA and CDR2 YSYEKL. Trimming took 1 base from V and 5 from J, leaving 8 bases between them. The CDR3 spells CASSQVGTNEKLFF. The CDR3 nucleotides are TGCGCCAGCAGCCAAGTGGGGACAAATGAAAAACTGTTTTTT.

The chain recombines TRBV28 with TRBJ2-5; the D is unclear. This CDR3 region has 11 residues. CDR1 is MDHEN, CDR2 SYDVKM, per germline. Trimming pared 4 bases from V and 5 bases from J, leaving 5 bases between. CDR3 DNA sequence: TGTGCCAGCAGTTCGCCCGAGACCCAGTACTTC. Its protein product is CASSSPETQYF.

The V call is TRBV18, the J call TRBJ2-5; a weak D match, TRBD2 (5 bases). V shed 8 bases and J shed 4 bases, with 11 bases lying between them. In germline, CDR1 is KGHSH, CDR2 LQKENI. This CDR3 has 12 amino acids. CDR3 sequence (DNA): TGTGCCAGCGCAGCGGCCCCAGAGACCCAGTACTTC. Its protein is CASAAAPETQYF.

The genes are TRBV6-5 and TRBJ2-1; D ambiguous. The V gene lost 2 bases and the J gene lost 6 bases, with 8 bases spanning the gap. The V gene's germline CDR1 is MNHEY and CDR2 SVGAGI. The CDR3 sequence is 13 residues long. CDR3 sequence: CASSYGPGNEQFF. CDR3 nucleotides: TGTGCCAGCAGTTACGGCCCTGGCAATGAGCAGTTCTTC.

This rearrangement joins TRBV19 to TRBJ2-3; D unresolved. CDR1 is LNHDA, CDR2 SQIVND, per germline (reference sequence). V was cut by 4 bases and J by 4 bases, with 3 bases left in between. This CDR3 has 11 amino acids. The CDR3 loop is CASSRPDTQYF. For the CDR3, the DNA is TGTGCCAGTAGTAGACCAGATACGCAGTATTTT.

The chain couples TRBV7-6 to TRBJ2-2; TRBD2 might be the D (5 bases). Between the trimmed V and J ends, which lost 1 base and 0 bases, there was a span of 9 bases. Per the germline V gene, CDR1 is SGHVS and CDR2 is FNYEAQ. CDR3 length: 16 amino acids. CDR3 region: CASSLVSGANTGELFF. CDR3 nucleotides: TGTGCCAGCAGCTTAGTTTCCGGGGCGAACACCGGGGAGCTGTTTTTT.